One and the same sample provided the 2 T cell receptor beta chains below, sequenced in a study of blood T cell repertoires in COVID-19 (dated by TCRdb to 2019 to 2021). Library preparation was by the immunoSEQ multiplex PCR assay. TCRdb's version of the immuneACCESS table is confined to in-frame rearrangements and falls short of the full clone set. An unresolved V gene accounts for under half of the shortfall where checked; the remainder is of unknown origin. The sample profile shows fewer than 60,000 clones; approximately 83% of them were found once. The top ten constitute around 7.5% of the sample. The sample taken for sequencing was peripheral blood. Receptors originate from a man between 65 and 85 years old with active COVID-19.

This clone has only a few counts. This chain joins TRBV7-2 and TRBJ1-5; D unresolved. The CDR3 covers 14 residues. Germline CDR1 and CDR2: SGHTA and FQGNSA. Trimming took off 2 bases at V and 1 base at J, with 6 bases between the two ends. Here the CDR3 DNA reads TGTGCCAGCAGCTTATCCAAAAGCAATCAGCCCCAGCATTTT. Its translation is CASSLSKSNQPQHF.

This rearrangement joins TRBV14 to TRBJ2-1, with TRBD2 matching over 7 bases. The CDR3 is 13 residues long. Germline CDR1 SGHDN, CDR2 FVKESK. V shed 4 bases and J 10 bases; nucleotides not matched to a gene: 7. CDR3 region: CASSPRLADEQFF. As DNA, the CDR3 is TGTGCCAGCAGCCCGAGACTAGCAGACGAGCAGTTCTTC.